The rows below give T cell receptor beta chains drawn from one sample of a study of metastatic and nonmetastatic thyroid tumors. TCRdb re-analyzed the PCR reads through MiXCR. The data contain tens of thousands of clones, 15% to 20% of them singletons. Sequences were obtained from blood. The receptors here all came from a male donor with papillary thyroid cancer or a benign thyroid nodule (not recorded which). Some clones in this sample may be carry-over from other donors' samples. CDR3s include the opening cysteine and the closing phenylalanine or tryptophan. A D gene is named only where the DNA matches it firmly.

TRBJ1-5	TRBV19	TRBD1	CASSTPGTGSNQPQHF
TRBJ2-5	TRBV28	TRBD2	CASRLAGEKTQYF
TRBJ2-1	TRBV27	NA	CASSFIAGTLYNEQFF
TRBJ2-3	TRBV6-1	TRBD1	CASSSRQGPKDTQYF
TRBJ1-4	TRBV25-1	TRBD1	CASRGQGRNEKLFF
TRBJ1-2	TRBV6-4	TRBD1	CASSPDRGNLNYGYTF
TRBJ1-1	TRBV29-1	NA	CSVDDIRNTEAFF
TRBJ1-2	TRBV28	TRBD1	CASSTDRVRPYGYTF
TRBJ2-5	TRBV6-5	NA	CASSYSPDSKGNQYF
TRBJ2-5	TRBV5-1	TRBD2	CASSWRLAGEETQYF